These T cell receptor beta chains were read from a single sample in a study of sequential checkpoint blockade in melanoma. The method was immunoSEQ multiplex PCR; TCRdb's version includes in-frame clones alone and lacks a portion of them. The data show more than 9,500 clones, with over 60% seen just once and 10% to 13% held by the top ten. Specimen: CD8+ T cells sorted from blood (inferred from file names), collected from a patient given nivolumab and ipilimumab in sequence. These receptors were taken from a human donor with melanoma. CDR3s include the opening cysteine and the closing phenylalanine or tryptophan. The D gene is left open where the match is weak. Size is stated for part of the rows, as once, few or many counts, or as a class when the clone is expanded.

TRBD1,TRBJ1-1,once,TRBV19,CASSIDDRGGSEAFF,TGTGCCAGTAGTATAGACGACAGGGGTGGCTCTGAAGCTTTCTTT
TRBD2,TRBJ2-7,-,TRBV7-9,CASSFPTSGSHEQYF,TGTGCCAGCAGCTTCCCGACTAGCGGGAGCCACGAGCAGTACTTC
TRBD1,TRBJ1-5,-,TRBV4-3,CASSQVRTGAQPQHF,TGCGCCAGCAGCCAAGTTAGGACAGGGGCTCAGCCCCAGCATTTT
-,TRBJ1-4,-,TRBV9,CASSPGTFNEKLFF,TGTGCCAGCAGCCCAGGGACTTTTAATGAAAAACTGTTTTTT
-,TRBJ2-1,-,TRBV28,CASSLGRAGGEQFF,TGTGCCAGCAGTTTGGGACGGGCCGGGGGTGAGCAGTTCTTC
-,TRBJ1-1,-,TRBV6-6,CASTVGGWNTEAFF,TGTGCCAGCACCGTCGGGGGATGGAACACTGAAGCTTTCTTT
-,TRBJ1-4,-,TRBV7-2,CASSLNGATEVGEKLFF,TGTGCCAGCAGCTTGAACGGTGCGACAGAGGTGGGAGAAAAACTGTTTTTT
TRBD2,TRBJ2-1,-,TRBV28,CASSLGTSGGEQFF,TGTGCCAGCAGTCTCGGGACTTCGGGGGGGGAGCAGTTCTTC
-,TRBJ2-3,-,TRBV9,CASSVVGKHTDTQYF,TGTGCCAGCAGCGTAGTCGGGAAGCACACAGATACGCAGTATTTT
TRBD2,TRBJ2-1,-,TRBV27,CASSLGGVYNEQFF,TGTGCCAGCAGTTTGGGAGGGGTGTACAATGAGCAGTTCTTC
-,TRBJ1-4,medium-sized,TRBV6-5,CASSSGGDEKLFF,TGTGCCAGCAGCTCCGGGGGGGATGAAAAACTGTTTTTT
TRBD1,TRBJ1-1,-,TRBV5-6,CASSRGTGGAEAFF,TGTGCCAGCAGCCGGGGGACAGGGGGCGCAGAAGCTTTCTTT
TRBD1,TRBJ2-7,-,TRBV30,CAWSLTGSSYEQYF,TGTGCCTGGAGCCTGACAGGGAGCTCCTACGAGCAGTACTTC
TRBD1,TRBJ1-2,once,TRBV5-1,CASSLNRGYGYTF,TGCGCCAGCAGCCTAAACAGGGGGTATGGCTACACCTTC
-,TRBJ2-7,-,TRBV7-8,CASSLVRGYEQYF,TGTGCCAGCAGCTTAGTACGCGGGTACGAGCAGTACTTC
TRBD2,TRBJ2-7,few,TRBV27,CASSSIAAGVYEQYF,TGTGCCAGCAGTTCTATCGCAGCGGGAGTCTACGAGCAGTACTTC
TRBD1,TRBJ1-5,few,TRBV5-4,CASSWGQGQPQHF,TGTGCCAGCAGCTGGGGACAGGGCCAGCCCCAGCATTTT
TRBD1,TRBJ1-2,-,TRBV28,CASSSQGARSYYGYTF,TGTGCCAGCAGTTCGCAGGGGGCAAGGTCTTACTATGGCTACACCTTC
-,TRBJ2-1,-,TRBV6-1,CASSGTLGAVEQFF,TGTGCCAGCTCAGGGACATTGGGCGCAGTGGAGCAGTTCTTC
TRBD2,TRBJ2-7,-,TRBV28,CASSLILAGSSYEQYF,TGTGCCAGCAGTTTAATCCTAGCGGGAAGCTCCTACGAGCAGTACTTC
-,TRBJ2-5,-,TRBV6-5,CASSSLETQYF,TGTGCCAGCAGTTCACTAGAGACCCAGTACTTC
-,TRBJ2-7,-,TRBV28,CASSPLGRAYEQYF,TGTGCCAGCAGTCCTCTCGGCAGGGCCTACGAGCAGTACTTC
TRBD2,TRBJ2-1,-,TRBV28,CASIERTSGTSNEQFF,TGTGCCAGCATTGAAAGGACTAGCGGGACTTCAAATGAGCAGTTCTTC
TRBD2,TRBJ2-2,-,TRBV4-1,CASSPGTMAGELFF,TGTGCCAGCAGCCCCGGGACTATGGCCGGGGAGCTGTTTTTT
TRBD1,TRBJ2-7,-,TRBV16,CASSPGDRGSYEQYF,TGTGCCAGCAGCCCCGGGGACAGGGGGTCCTACGAGCAGTACTTC
TRBD2,TRBJ2-1,few,TRBV7-2,CASTVTGTRREQFF,TGTGCCAGCACCGTGACCGGGACTAGGCGTGAGCAGTTCTTC
TRBD1,TRBJ2-7,few,TRBV9,CASSAGQHYEQYF,TGTGCCAGCAGCGCGGGACAGCACTACGAGCAGTACTTC
TRBD2,TRBJ2-1,-,TRBV19,CASRETSGSYNEQFF,TGTGCCAGTAGGGAGACTAGCGGCTCCTACAATGAGCAGTTCTTC
-,TRBJ1-1,few,TRBV29-1,CSVVSVGTEAFF,TGCAGCGTAGTATCGGTCGGGACTGAAGCTTTCTTT
TRBD1,TRBJ2-1,-,TRBV28,CASSSTGGLYNEQFF,TGTGCCAGCAGTTCAACAGGGGGCCTTTACAATGAGCAGTTCTTC
-,TRBJ2-2,-,TRBV4-1,CASSQDPGITGELFF,TGCGCCAGCAGCCAAGATCCGGGAATAACCGGGGAGCTGTTTTTT
TRBD1,TRBJ1-1,-,TRBV7-9,CASSFITGESTEAFF,TGTGCCAGCAGCTTCATAACAGGGGAGAGCACTGAAGCTTTCTTT
-,TRBJ2-7,-,TRBV7-9,CASSLGERNYEQYF,TGTGCCAGCAGCTTGGGAGAAAGGAACTACGAGCAGTACTTC
-,TRBJ2-7,-,TRBV27,CASSLSEPFNPYEQYF,TGTGCCAGCAGTTTATCGGAGCCATTTAATCCGTACGAGCAGTACTTC
TRBD2,TRBJ2-7,-,TRBV6-1,CASRRLAGEQYF,TGTGCCAGCAGGCGCTTAGCGGGAGAGCAGTACTTC
-,TRBJ2-7,-,TRBV6-1,CASSLAFSYEQYF,TGTGCCAGCAGTCTAGCGTTCTCCTACGAGCAGTACTTC
TRBD2,TRBJ2-1,-,TRBV19,CASSATSGSYNEQFF,TGTGCCAGTAGCGCGACTAGCGGAAGCTACAATGAGCAGTTCTTC
-,TRBJ2-1,-,TRBV19,CASSISSGVAYNEQFF,TGTGCCAGTAGTATATCATCAGGGGTCGCCTACAATGAGCAGTTCTTC
-,TRBJ2-7,-,TRBV19,CASSIRLGYHSSYEQYF,TGTGCCAGTAGTATAAGGTTGGGCTACCACAGCTCCTACGAGCAGTACTTC
-,TRBJ2-1,-,TRBV2,CAIEESDYNEQFF,TGTGCCATCGAGGAGTCCGACTACAATGAGCAGTTCTTC
-,TRBJ2-7,-,TRBV7-6,CASSLAHSGSYEQYF,TGTGCCAGCAGCTTAGCGCACAGCGGCAGCTACGAGCAGTACTTC
TRBD2,TRBJ2-3,-,TRBV4-2,CASSRTGLAELRNTQYF,TGTGCCAGCAGCCGGACGGGACTAGCCGAACTTCGGAATACGCAGTATTTT
TRBD2,TRBJ2-5,-,TRBV4-1,CASSQIAGQETQYF,TGCGCCAGCAGCCAGATAGCGGGGCAAGAGACCCAGTACTTC
TRBD2,TRBJ2-3,-,TRBV9,CASSVSGRWADTQYF,TGTGCCAGCAGCGTAAGCGGGAGGTGGGCAGATACGCAGTATTTT
TRBD2,TRBJ2-7,-,TRBV13,CASSSTGLAEDEQYF,TGTGCCAGCAGCTCGACCGGACTAGCGGAGGACGAGCAGTACTTC
TRBD2,TRBJ2-7,medium-sized,TRBV6-1,CASSEMTSGLSSYEQYF,TGTGCCAGCAGTGAAATGACTAGCGGTTTGAGCTCCTACGAGCAGTACTTC
TRBD2,TRBJ2-1,-,TRBV4-1,CASSHGGGSYNEQFF,TGCGCCAGCAGCCATGGCGGGGGCTCCTACAATGAGCAGTTCTTC
TRBD2,TRBJ2-7,-,TRBV7-6,CASSPLVAGGAYEQYF,TGTGCCAGCAGCCCCCTGGTAGCGGGAGGTGCGTACGAGCAGTACTTC
-,TRBJ2-6,-,TRBV7-2,CASSTSTGRISGANVLTF,TGTGCCAGCAGCACCTCGACAGGCCGAATTTCTGGGGCCAACGTCCTGACTTTC
TRBD1,TRBJ2-6,-,TRBV5-4,CAAGTGTSGANVLTF,TGTGCCGCGGGGACAGGGACCTCTGGGGCCAACGTCCTGACTTTC
-,TRBJ2-1,-,TRBV4-3,CASSQEAGPSYNEQFF,TGCGCCAGCAGCCAAGAGGCGGGCCCCTCCTACAATGAGCAGTTCTTC
-,TRBJ1-1,-,TRBV6-1,CASSESIFWGWRTEAFF,TGTGCCAGCAGTGAATCTATTTTCTGGGGCTGGCGCACTGAAGCTTTCTTT
-,TRBJ2-7,once,TRBV27,CASSLQGYEQYF,TGTGCCAGCAGTTTACAGGGCTACGAGCAGTACTTC
-,TRBJ2-2,-,TRBV21-1,CASSKAIGLAVTGELFF,TGTGCCAGCAGCAAGGCTATTGGACTAGCGGTCACCGGGGAGCTGTTTTTT
-,TRBJ2-5,-,TRBV27,CASSLQGRGETQYF,TGTGCCAGCAGTTTGCAGGGAAGGGGGGAGACCCAGTACTTC